This T cell receptor (beta chain) was obtained from a study of immune heterogeneity within non-small cell lung tumors. Relative to its sample, this clonotype is medium-sized. Multiplex PCR was performed with 32 V and 13 J primers, and it amplified TCR beta CDR3. MiXCR, run by TCRdb on the multiplex PCR reads, gives a single entry per CDR3 protein. The repertoire holds around 20,000 distinct CDR3 sequences, with roughly 30% as singletons. Samples each supplied around 640 ng of bulk tumor genomic DNA as template. Several widely spaced biopsies per primary tumor were taken during surgery. Newly diagnosed with untreated non-small cell lung cancer, the patients underwent curative surgery. The study drew donors from newly diagnosed non-small cell lung cancer patients having surgery with curative intent. Between the trimmed V and J ends, which lost 3 bases and 10 bases, there was a span of 13 bases. Germline CDR1 MNHEY, CDR2 SMNVEV (reference sequence). The CDR3 length is 14 residues.

This TCR derives from a man aged 40-50 years with non-small cell lung cancer. The rearrangement links TRBV27 to TRBJ1-6; D gene ambiguous. The sample consisted of lung tumor tissue. CDR3 sequence (DNA): TGTGCCAGCAGTTTTGTAGGGAATGGGTCACCCCTCCACTTT. Translated, it gives CASSFVGNGSPLHF.